Following are 31 T cell receptor beta chains from one sample sequenced in a study of T cells in Graves' hyperthyroidism and ophthalmopathy. What was amplified from RNA transcripts were TCR beta CDR3 regions. Using the HTBI primer set, a first-round RT-PCR was run on the TCR CDR3. MiXCR, run by TCRdb on the multiplex PCR reads, gives a single entry per CDR3 protein. The sample holds some 650,000 distinct CDR3 sequences, 15% to 20% seen once. The sample taken for sequencing was blood. Receptors originate from a woman between 40 and 55 years old with Graves' ophthalmopathy.

Only a few counts were recorded for this clonotype. This chain connects TRBV27 to TRBJ2-1; no reliable D call. CDR1 MNHEY and CDR2 SMNVEV come from the germline V gene (reference sequence). The ends were cut back, 7 bases at V and 2 bases at J, with 15 bases in the middle. This CDR3 is built from 15 residues. The CDR3 spells CASNQAGRPYNEQFF. The CDR3 DNA is TGTGCCAGCAACCAAGCTGGCAGGCCCTACAATGAGCAGTTCTTC.

This clonotype was observed at least ten times. The chain is built from TRBV11-3 and TRBJ2-7, with D maybe TRBD2 (6 bases). This CDR3 has 15 amino acids. Trimming left V 4 bases short and J 3 bases short, with 16 bases between. The germline V gene has CDR1 SGHNT and CDR2 YENEEA. The CDR3 protein is CASSSGGAGLYEQYF. In DNA, the CDR3 is TGTGCCAGCAGCTCTGGAGGGGCTGGCCTCTACGAGCAGTACTTC.

This chain uses TRBV30 with TRBJ2-5; 7 bases match TRBD1. The V gene's germline CDR1 is GTSNPN and CDR2 SVGIG (reference sequence). J gave up 2 bases and V 4 bases, and 7 bases lay outside the gene matches. The CDR3 is 14 amino acids. The CDR3 DNA is TGTGCCTGGAAAACTCGGGACAGTCAAGAGACCCAGTACTTC. As protein: CAWKTRDSQETQYF.

This clonotype occurred a few times. The chain couples TRBV7-2 to TRBJ1-3; D not certain. Trimming removed 5 bases from V and 0 bases from J, with 8 bases in between. This CDR3 comprises 14 residues. Germline assignment: CDR1 SGHTA and CDR2 FQGNSA. The CDR3 loop is CASSPTSSGNTIYF. As DNA, the CDR3 is TGTGCCAGCAGCCCGACATCCTCTGGAAACACCATATATTTT. The full variable domain, completed using reference TRBV7-2 and TRBJ1-3, is GAGVSQSPSNKVTEKGKDVELRCDPISGHTALYWYRQSLGQGLEFLIYFQGNSAPDKSGLPSDRFSAERTGGSVSTLTIQRTQQEDSAVYLCASSPTSSGNTIYFGEGSWLTVV.

This clonotype was picked up many times. The chain carries TRBV2 and TRBJ2-5; D is unresolved. Germline CDR1 reads SNHLY; CDR2 reads FYNNEI. Trimming shortened V by 5 bases and J by 8 bases, and 18 bases separated the two germline ends. This CDR3 comprises 14 residues. The CDR3 DNA reads TGTGCCAGCAGTAGAGAGAAAACGTCGGTAACCCAGTACTTC. Amino acids: CASSREKTSVTQYF.

This chain links TRBV11-2 with TRBJ1-4; D perhaps matches TRBD1 (5 bases). Germline assignment: CDR1 SGHAT and CDR2 FQNNGV. The CDR3 extends over 14 amino acids. Trimming left V 5 bases short and J 5 bases short, with 12 bases between. DNA for the CDR3: TGTGCCAGCAGCCGGGACGGACAAAATGAAAAACTGTTTTTT. The encoded protein is CASSRDGQNEKLFF.

This clonotype was seen at least ten times. The CDR3, as DNA: TGTGCCAGCTTCAGAGGGGGGGGAAGGGGCTTGAACACTGAAGCTTTCTTT. It yields the protein CASFRGGGRGLNTEAFF. The chain is built from TRBV2 and TRBJ1-1, with a weak D call TRBD1 (6 bases). V gave up 8 bases and J gave up 0 bases, with 22 bases separating them. The CDR3 spans 17 residues. Germline CDR1 and CDR2: SNHLY and FYNNEI.

This clonotype has only a few counts. The chain links TRBV6-1 to TRBJ2-1, with D perhaps TRBD2 (5 bases). Germline loops: CDR1 MNHNS, CDR2 SASEGT. V was cut by 6 bases and J by 8 bases, with 20 bases left in between. This CDR3 region has 15 residues. The CDR3 loop is CASRKIRLPADEQFF. Written as DNA, the CDR3 is TGTGCCAGCAGAAAAATTAGGTTACCAGCGGATGAGCAGTTCTTC.

This clonotype was seen repeatedly, ten times or more. The CDR3: CASSQWGTGELFF. The CDR3 DNA follows: TGTGCCAGCAGCCAATGGGGGACCGGGGAGCTGTTTTTT. The rearrangement links TRBV3-1 to TRBJ2-2; D is tentatively TRBD1 or TRBD2 (5 bases each). CDR3 length equals 13 residues. V dropped 2 bases and J dropped 5 bases, with 6 bases sitting between them. From germline, CDR1 is LGHDT and CDR2 YNNKEL (reference sequence).

This clonotype came up a few times. V usage is TRBV5-4 and J usage is TRBJ2-5; D is perhaps TRBD1 (6 bases). V lost 0 bases, J lost 5 bases, and 11 bases lay in between. Germline V lookup: CDR1 SGHNT, CDR2 YYREEE (reference sequence). This CDR3 spans 14 amino acids. This CDR3 is CASSLAGVEETQYF. The CDR3 coding sequence is TGTGCCAGCAGCTTGGCAGGGGTGGAGGAGACCCAGTACTTC.

This clonotype was picked up a small number of times. This sequence joins TRBV12-3 or TRBV12-4 and TRBJ2-7, with a weak D call TRBD2 (6 bases). The CDR3 totals 15 residues. V dropped 6 bases and J dropped 2 bases, with 17 bases sitting between them. CDR3 nucleotides: TGTGCCAGCAGCCCCACCGGGACTGTTACCTACGAGCAGTACTTC. Amino acid sequence: CASSPTGTVTYEQYF.

Ten or more counts support this clonotype. This chain connects TRBV7-8 to TRBJ1-1; unclear D gene. Germline lookup yields CDR1 SGHVS and CDR2 FQNEAQ. This CDR3 is built from 16 residues. V lost 6 bases to trimming and J lost 1 base, with 18 bases between them. CDR3 protein: CASRGLRKGSNTEAFF. CDR3 DNA sequence: TGTGCCAGCAGGGGCCTCCGCAAGGGATCGAACACTGAAGCTTTCTTT.

This clonotype was detected many times. The gene calls are TRBV18 and TRBJ1-1; possibly TRBD1 for D (5 bases). Germline lookup yields CDR1 KGHSH and CDR2 LQKENI. Trimming cost V 2 bases and J 0 bases, with 13 bases left between them. The CDR3 totals 16 residues. CDR3 DNA sequence: TGTGCCAGCTCACCAGTCCGGACATCCATGAACACTGAAGCTTTCTTT. This sequence encodes CASSPVRTSMNTEAFF.

This clonotype was found once. A much bigger clone sits one base away, suggesting this may be a read error. This sequence joins TRBV20-1 and TRBJ2-6; 7 nucleotides match TRBD2. CDR3 length equals 16 residues. Trimming removed 3 bases from V and 4 bases from J; junction bases left unmatched: 9. The germline CDR1 and CDR2 sequences are DFQATT and SNEGSKA (reference sequence). The CDR3 DNA sequence: TGCAGTGCTAGCTTGGGGGGGAACTCCGGGGCCAACGTCCTGACTTTC. As protein: CSASLGGNSGANVLTF.

This clonotype was observed many times. This chain connects TRBV6-1 to TRBJ2-5, with 8 positions matching TRBD1. The germline gives CDR1 MNHNS, CDR2 SASEGT. V shed 6 bases, J shed 5 bases, and the junction held 11 bases outside the gene matches. The CDR3 is made up of 15 amino acids. The CDR3 region has the DNA TGTGCCAGCAGCCTACAGGGGGGCGGGCGGGAGACCCAGTACTTC. It codes for CASSLQGGGRETQYF.

The chain has TRBV29-1 and TRBJ2-1; 11 nucleotides line up with TRBD1. Looked up from germline, CDR1 is SQVTM and CDR2 is ANQGSEA. This CDR3 is built from 18 residues. Unmatched junction bases numbered 16, after V lost 5 bases and J lost 4 bases. The chain's CDR3 is CSVRIRGFGQGAYNEQFF. The CDR3 region has the DNA TGCAGCGTTCGTATACGGGGGTTCGGACAGGGGGCATACAATGAGCAGTTCTTC.

This clonotype was detected only a few times. The chain has TRBV6-1 and TRBJ2-1; possibly TRBD2 for D (5 bases). V gave up 3 bases and J gave up 0 bases, with 6 bases separating them. The V gene's germline CDR1 is MNHNS and CDR2 SASEGT. The CDR3 extends over 14 amino acids. In DNA, the CDR3 is TGTGCCAGCAGTGAGGGGAGCTCCTACAATGAGCAGTTCTTC. Residues: CASSEGSSYNEQFF.

V and J are TRBV7-8 and TRBJ1-1, with TRBD1 identical over 9 bases. Germline CDR1 reads SGHVS; CDR2 reads FQNEAQ. The CDR3 runs to 14 residues. J lost 4 bases, V lost 6 bases, and 6 bases had no gene match. CDR3 in amino acids: CASRRLDRGTEAFF. Here the CDR3 DNA reads TGTGCCAGCAGACGCCTGGACAGGGGCACTGAAGCTTTCTTT.

This clonotype was detected ten times or more. The rearrangement joins TRBV11-2 to TRBJ2-4; D might be TRBD1 (5 bases). The CDR3 is 15 amino acids. The ends were cut back, 9 bases at V and 1 base at J, with 16 bases in the middle. The germline CDR1 and CDR2 sequences are SGHAT and FQNNGV. The CDR3, as DNA: TGTGCCAGTACCCCAGGGCGGTGGGCCAAAAACATTCAGTACTTC. Translating it yields CASTPGRWAKNIQYF.

This chain connects TRBV28 to TRBJ1-5; 8 positions agree with TRBD1. CDR3 length equals 15 residues. With 6 bases clipped from V and 2 bases from J, the junction kept 6 bases outside the gene matches. The germline CDR1 and CDR2 sequences are MDHEN and SYDVKM. CDR3 sequence: CASRRVTGGNQPQHF. The DNA for the CDR3 is TGTGCCAGCAGGAGGGTGACAGGGGGCAATCAGCCCCAGCATTTT.

This clonotype was found many times. The J gene is TRBJ2-5, the V gene TRBV12-3 or TRBV12-4; D is possibly TRBD2 (6 bases). V was cut by 5 bases and J by 5 bases, with 15 bases left in between. CDR3 size: 14 residues. The DNA for the CDR3 is TGTGCCAGCAGTCCGGGAGTAGAATATGAGACCCAGTACTTC. Translated: CASSPGVEYETQYF.

This clonotype occurred many times. CDR3 residues: CASSSDPKRAYEQYF. The CDR3 DNA is TGTGCCAGCAGTTCGGACCCCAAGAGAGCCTACGAGCAGTACTTC. The chain joins TRBV28 to TRBJ2-7; D is ambiguous. V was cut by 4 bases and J by 2 bases, with 15 bases left in between. This CDR3 has 15 residues. Germline-derived CDR1 and CDR2 are MDHEN and SYDVKM.

This clonotype was found many times. This chain connects TRBV30 to TRBJ2-3; D is uncertain. Trimming cost V 1 base and J 0 bases, with 14 bases left between them. The CDR3 extends over 16 amino acids. Germline V gene sequence: CDR1 GTSNPN, CDR2 SVGIG (reference sequence). The CDR3 DNA sequence: TGTGCCTGGAGTGGGTCAGACCGACTTAGCACAGATACGCAGTATTTT. Its translation is CAWSGSDRLSTDTQYF.

The chain combines TRBV15 with TRBJ1-4, with 10 nucleotides matching TRBD1. CDR1 and CDR2 (germline): LNHNV, YYDKDF (reference sequence). The CDR3 loop spans 14 amino acids. V gave up 3 bases and J gave up 8 bases; unmatched junction bases: 3. CDR3 amino acids: CATSRDRGEEKLFF. The CDR3 DNA reads as TGTGCCACCAGCAGGGACAGGGGGGAAGAAAAACTGTTTTTT.

The V call is TRBV6-1, the J call TRBJ2-7; 9 bases are shared with TRBD1. Germline V gives CDR1 MNHNS, CDR2 SASEGT. The V and J ends lost 6 bases and 0 bases, in that order; junction bases with no gene match: 3. The CDR3 runs to 14 residues. For the CDR3, the DNA is TGTGCCAGCAGGAAACAGGGGGCCTCCTACGAGCAGTACTTC. This gives the protein CASRKQGASYEQYF.

This clonotype was counted at least ten times. The V and J genes are TRBV20-1 and TRBJ2-2, with 11 bases lining up with TRBD2. CDR1 is DFQATT, CDR2 SNEGSKA, per germline (reference sequence). V shed 3 bases, J shed 3 bases, and the junction held 9 bases outside the gene matches. This CDR3 has 17 residues. CDR3 DNA: TGCAGTGCTAGCAACCCACTAGCGGGGGCGGACACCGGGGAGCTGTTTTTT. Encoded protein: CSASNPLAGADTGELFF.

CDR3 amino acids: CSVETGHYGYTF. CDR3 DNA: TGCAGCGTCGAGACAGGGCACTATGGCTACACCTTC. The chain carries TRBV29-1 and TRBJ1-2; TRBD1 matches at 7 bases. The CDR3 runs to 12 residues. V dropped 6 bases and J dropped 3; count of bases not matched to a gene: 4. Germline V gives CDR1 SQVTM, CDR2 ANQGSEA.

The chain uses TRBV27 and TRBJ2-2, with D unresolved. V was pared by 5 bases and J by 0 bases, with 10 bases between. This CDR3 has 15 residues. Germline CDR1 MNHEY, CDR2 SMNVEV (reference sequence). CDR3 DNA sequence: TGTGCCAGCAGTGATTGGGCAGCGAACACCGGGGAGCTGTTTTTT. Amino acid sequence: CASSDWAANTGELFF.

This clonotype appeared many times. The V call is TRBV2, the J call TRBJ1-1, with D tentatively TRBD1 (6 bases). The germline gives CDR1 SNHLY, CDR2 FYNNEI. This CDR3 contains 13 residues. V was clipped by 2 bases and J by 7 bases, with 11 bases between them. The CDR3, as DNA: TGTGCCAGCAGTGAAATTAGGGACAATGAAGCTTTCTTT. Encoded protein: CASSEIRDNEAFF.

This clonotype was observed many times. The genes are TRBV6-1 and TRBJ2-1, with 8 bases that match TRBD2. The CDR3 is 14 residues long. J gave up 7 bases and V 4 bases, and 6 bases lay outside the gene matches. Germline-derived CDR1 and CDR2 are MNHNS and SASEGT. This CDR3 reads CASSAGGARNEQFF. In nucleotides, the CDR3 is TGTGCCAGCAGTGCGGGGGGGGCAAGAAATGAGCAGTTCTTC.

The chain uses TRBV19 and TRBJ1-5; TRBD1 agrees at 8 bases. CDR1 and CDR2 from the germline V gene are LNHDA and SQIVND (reference sequence). The length of the CDR3 is 18 residues. The V and J ends lost 0 bases and 1 base, in that order; junction bases with no gene match: 8. The CDR3 spells CASSIDDRGTPSNQPQHF. CDR3 coding DNA: TGTGCCAGTAGTATAGACGACAGGGGTACTCCGAGCAATCAGCCCCAGCATTTT.